This entry is about one TCR beta chain. This sample was taken from a study of blood T cell repertoires in COVID-19. Produced via immunoSEQ multiplex PCR; TCRdb's table is partial and in-frame only. The sample shows roughly 150,000 clones, around 89% of them seen only once. This CDR3 comprises 15 residues. Trimming removed 6 bases from V and 3 bases from J; junction bases left unmatched: 6. Germline V gene data show CDR1 as MNHEY and CDR2 as SVGAGI. The TCR was taken from a man aged 60 to 75 with acute or convalescent COVID-19. The chain recombines TRBV6-5 with TRBJ1-5, with 9 bases identical to TRBD1. Source material: peripheral blood. The CDR3 reads CASSNDRGFNQPQHF. The CDR3 nucleotides read TGTGCCAGCAGCAATGACAGGGGGTTCAATCAGCCCCAGCATTTT.